The 23 T cell receptor beta chains reported below all come from one sample, sequenced in a study of blood T cells in healthy people across ages. Combining a sample-barcoded 5' primer with a J-beta primer mix, a second PCR ran for 7 to 11 cycles. TCRdb called the 5' RACE reads again in MiXCR, with one record for every CDR3 protein. The sample has 700,000 or so distinct CDR3 sequences, approximately 21% seen once. Sequenced sample: blood. The source of these receptors is a man between 65 and 79 years old in good health.

This clonotype was observed a few times. The V gene is TRBV5-6, the J gene TRBJ2-5, with 13 bases aligning to TRBD2. Unmatched junction bases numbered 6, after V lost 2 bases and J lost 5 bases. CDR1 and CDR2 from the germline V gene are SGHDT and YYEEEE. CDR3 length: 16 residues. CDR3: CASSFWTSGRSETQYF. CDR3 sequence (DNA): TGTGCCAGCAGCTTTTGGACTAGCGGGAGATCTGAGACCCAGTACTTC.

J is TRBJ2-3 and V is TRBV9; D remains ambiguous. Trimming pared 4 bases from V and 3 bases from J, leaving 12 bases between. The CDR3 has 14 residues. In germline, CDR1 is SGDLS, CDR2 YYNGEE. CDR3 residues: CASSLRAVTDTQYF. The CDR3 nucleotides read TGTGCCAGCAGCTTAAGGGCCGTGACAGATACGCAGTATTTT.

The chain couples TRBV18 to TRBJ2-5, with TRBD2 identical over 7 bases. The CDR3 runs to 15 residues. Trimming cost V 6 bases and J 2 bases; bases outside gene matches: 9. Germline V gene data show CDR1 as KGHSH and CDR2 as LQKENI. This chain's CDR3 is CASSPESGGQETQYF. The CDR3 DNA reads as TGTGCCAGCTCTCCAGAATCCGGGGGGCAAGAGACCCAGTACTTC. Based on the CDR3 plus reference TRBV18 and TRBJ2-5, the full variable domain is NAGVMQNPRHLVRRRGQEARLRCSPMKGHSHVYWYRQLPEEGLKFMVYLQKENIIDESGMPKERFSAEFPKEGPSILRIQQVVRGDSAAYFCASSPESGGQETQYFGPGTRLLVL.

The V call is TRBV12-3 or TRBV12-4, the J call TRBJ1-6, with D hard to call. V shed 7 bases and J shed 2 bases, with 9 bases lying between them. This CDR3 is built from 14 residues. The CDR3 DNA is TGTGCCAGCACCCTAGCTACCTATAATTCACCCCTCCACTTT. Translated: CASTLATYNSPLHF.

This clonotype was detected only once. The chain has TRBV7-2 and TRBJ2-7; D remains ambiguous. The CDR3 extends over 17 amino acids. The germline gives CDR1 SGHTA, CDR2 FQGNSA. Here the CDR3 DNA reads TGTGCCAGCAGCTTAGACATCCGGGTCCCCACTTCCTACGCGCAGTACGTC. Translating gives CASSLDIRVPTSYAQYV.

The rearrangement joins TRBV7-2 to TRBJ2-1, with D possibly called TRBD1 or TRBD2 (5 bases each). CDR1 is SGHTA, CDR2 FQGNSA, per germline. V was clipped by 5 bases and J by 8 bases, with 19 bases between them. The CDR3 runs to 15 residues. CDR3 DNA sequence: TGTGCCAGCAGCCTGGTCGCCCCGTTGGGACATGAGCAGTTCTTC. This sequence encodes CASSLVAPLGHEQFF.

The table lists this clonotype with a few counts. The gene calls are TRBV6-2 or TRBV6-3 and TRBJ1-2; D gene uncertain. V lost 0 bases to trimming and J lost 4 bases, with 12 bases between them. Germline CDR1 reads MNHEY; CDR2 reads SVGEGT. This CDR3 spans 15 amino acids. The CDR3 DNA sequence: TGTGCCAGCAGTTACTCGATACAGTCCTTCTATGGCTACACCTTC. The encoded protein is CASSYSIQSFYGYTF.

V is TRBV6-5 and J is TRBJ1-1, with 7 nucleotides matching TRBD1. The CDR3 totals 15 residues. Trimming cost V 2 bases and J 0 bases; bases outside gene matches: 3. Germline V CDR1 and CDR2: MNHEY, SVGAGI. CDR3 sequence: CASSYDRELNTEAFF. DNA for the CDR3: TGTGCCAGCAGTTACGACAGGGAATTGAACACTGAAGCTTTCTTT.

The V call is TRBV7-9, the J call TRBJ2-5; D possibly corresponds to TRBD1 (8 bases). The J call may be in error: the DNA end matches TRBJ2-1 better. Germline V lookup: CDR1 SEHNR, CDR2 FQNEAQ (reference sequence). There are 15 residues in the CDR3. The CDR3 sequence is CASTAVQGGLNEQFF. The CDR3 coding sequence is TGTGCCAGCACCGCCGTACAGGGGGGGCTCAATGAGCAGTTCTTC.

This clonotype was counted a few times. The rearrangement uses TRBV7-8 and TRBJ1-5; no definite D call. CDR3 length equals 13 residues. Germline CDR1 and CDR2: SGHVS and FQNEAQ. The ends were cut back, 0 bases at V and 6 bases at J, with 6 bases in the middle. The CDR3 DNA reads as TGTGCCAGCAGCTTAGCGGCCCCTCAGCCCCAGCATTTT. Translation: CASSLAAPQPQHF. Full variable domain (remainder filled in from reference TRBV7-8 and TRBJ1-5): GAGVSQSPRYKVAKRGQDVALRCDPISGHVSLFWYQQALGQGPEFLTYFQNEAQLDKSGLPSDRFFAERPEGSVSTLKIQRTQQEDSAVYLCASSLAAPQPQHFGDGTRLSIL.

There are many counts of this clonotype. The chain combines TRBV28 with TRBJ1-5, with D hard to call. With 2 bases removed from V and 1 base from J, the gap between germline ends came to 18 bases. Germline CDR1 MDHEN, CDR2 SYDVKM. The CDR3 has 18 amino acids. The CDR3 nucleotides are TGTGCCAGCAGTTTAAATACCCGGGCCGGGATGAGCAATCAGCCCCAGCATTTT. Protein sequence: CASSLNTRAGMSNQPQHF. The whole variable domain, remainder taken from reference TRBV28 and TRBJ1-5, is DVKVTQSSRYLVKRTGEKVFLECVQDMDHENMFWYRQDPGLGLRLIYFSYDVKMKEKGDIPEGYSVSREKKERFSLILESASTNQTSMYLCASSLNTRAGMSNQPQHFGDGTRLSIL.

The V and J genes are TRBV5-1 and TRBJ1-3; 8 bases fit TRBD1. Germline V lookup: CDR1 SGHRS, CDR2 YFSETQ. The trim removed 1 base at V and 2 bases at J, leaving 5 bases unmatched. This CDR3 comprises 16 residues. This chain's CDR3 is CASSLHDRGPGNTIYF. CDR3 DNA sequence: TGCGCCAGCAGCTTGCATGACAGGGGACCTGGAAACACCATATATTTT.

The CDR3 DNA reads TGTGCCAGCAGTTTAGTAGCGGGGGGCCTAGTTTACAATGAGCAGTTCTTC. Translating gives CASSLVAGGLVYNEQFF. This chain uses TRBV12-3 or TRBV12-4 with TRBJ2-1; 10 positions agree with TRBD2. J gave up 4 bases and V 1 base, and 7 bases lay outside the gene matches. CDR3 length: 17 amino acids.

This chain links TRBV19 with TRBJ2-1, with D perhaps matching TRBD2 (5 bases). V lost 6 bases and J 4 bases, leaving 16 bases between the germline ends. The CDR3 runs to 15 residues. From germline, CDR1 is LNHDA and CDR2 SQIVND (reference sequence). The CDR3 reads CASRASSLGYNEQFF. The DNA of the CDR3 is TGTGCCAGTAGAGCTTCTAGCCTCGGTTACAATGAGCAGTTCTTC.

The chain couples TRBV20-1 to TRBJ1-2; tentatively, D is TRBD1 (5 bases). In germline, CDR1 is DFQATT, CDR2 SNEGSKA (reference sequence). V lost 4 bases and J 4 bases, leaving 10 bases between the germline ends. The CDR3 totals 12 residues. CDR3 in amino acids: CSANQGGYGYTF. CDR3 in DNA: TGCAGTGCTAATCAGGGAGGCTATGGCTACACCTTC.

This clonotype was seen only a few times. The rearrangement uses TRBV7-2 and TRBJ1-6, with D tentatively TRBD1 (6 bases). CDR3 length: 16 residues. V was trimmed by 5 bases and J by 7 bases, leaving 18 bases between them. Germline assignment: CDR1 SGHTA and CDR2 FQGNSA. CDR3 sequence reads: CASSPMGQGKNSPLHF. CDR3 nucleotides: TGTGCCAGCAGCCCAATGGGGCAGGGGAAGAATTCACCCCTCCACTTT.

The chain uses TRBV18 and TRBJ2-5; no firm D call. The CDR3 sequence is 13 residues long. Germline V gene sequence: CDR1 KGHSH, CDR2 LQKENI. V was clipped by 1 base and J by 5 bases, with 8 bases between them. The CDR3 sequence: CASSPQGWETQYF. The CDR3 DNA follows: TGTGCCAGCTCACCACAGGGTTGGGAGACCCAGTACTTC.

CDR3 nucleotide sequence: TGCAGTGCTTACGGGGGGGGTCAGCCCCAGCATTTT. Protein sequence: CSAYGGGQPQHF. The V call is TRBV20-1, the J call TRBJ1-5, with a weak D call TRBD1 (5 bases). CDR3 length equals 12 residues. Germline values: CDR1 DFQATT, CDR2 SNEGSKA (reference sequence). V was trimmed by 5 bases and J by 6 bases, leaving 11 bases between them.

V gene TRBV9 combines with J gene TRBJ2-1; D assignment may be TRBD1 or TRBD2 (5 bases each). The CDR3 has 12 amino acids. Germline-derived CDR1 and CDR2 are SGDLS and YYNGEE. The V end was cut by 3 bases, the J end by 10 bases, with 11 bases between. The CDR3 sequence is CASSGEGPEQFF. CDR3 bases: TGTGCCAGCAGCGGAGAGGGACCCGAGCAGTTCTTC.

This clonotype was counted a few times. The chain employs TRBV12-3 or TRBV12-4 and TRBJ1-1; the D is unclear. The CDR3 is made up of 12 amino acids. V lost 7 bases to trimming and J lost 4 bases, with 10 bases between them. The CDR3 reads CASILSVTEAFF. CDR3 coding DNA: TGTGCCAGCATATTATCGGTCACTGAAGCTTTCTTT.

A note on this clonotype: A much larger clone sits a single nucleotide away, making a read error possible. This chain connects TRBV6-1 to TRBJ2-1; 8 bases fit TRBD1. This CDR3 is 14 amino acids long. The junction had 3 bases not matched to a gene; V was cut back by 7 bases and J by 1 base. The germline gives CDR1 MNHNS, CDR2 SASEGT. For the CDR3, the DNA is TGTGCCAGCATTAGACAGGGGTCCTACAATGAGCAGTTCTTC. Amino acid sequence: CASIRQGSYNEQFF.

The chain employs TRBV4-2 and TRBJ2-3, with 7 bases matching TRBD2. CDR1 and CDR2 from the germline V gene are LGHNA and YNFKEQ. The CDR3 loop spans 14 amino acids. After removal of 0 bases from V and 7 bases from J, the junction contained 4 bases not matched to a gene. The CDR3 DNA reads TGTGCCAGCAGCCAAGATGTGCGGGGGTATACGCAGTATTTT. Protein product: CASSQDVRGYTQYF.

The chain couples TRBV6-1 to TRBJ1-2; D gene unclear. V lost 2 bases to trimming and J lost 6 bases, with 10 bases between them. The CDR3 length is 13 residues. Germline V lookup: CDR1 MNHNS, CDR2 SASEGT. This CDR3 is CASSEIPIDGYTF. For the CDR3, the DNA is TGTGCCAGCAGTGAAATCCCGATCGATGGCTACACCTTC.